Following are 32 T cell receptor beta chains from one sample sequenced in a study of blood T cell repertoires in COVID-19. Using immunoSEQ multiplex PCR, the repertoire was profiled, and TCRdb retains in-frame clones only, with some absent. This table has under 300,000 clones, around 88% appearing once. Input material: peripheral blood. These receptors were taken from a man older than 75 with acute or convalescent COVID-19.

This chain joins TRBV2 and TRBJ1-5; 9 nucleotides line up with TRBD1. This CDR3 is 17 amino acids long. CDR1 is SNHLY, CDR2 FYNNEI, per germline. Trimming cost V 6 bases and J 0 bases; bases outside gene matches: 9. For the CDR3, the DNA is TGTGCCAGCAGGAGAGACAGGGGGAGGAATAGCAATCAGCCCCAGCATTTT. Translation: CASRRDRGRNSNQPQHF. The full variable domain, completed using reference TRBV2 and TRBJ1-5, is EPEVTQTPSHQVTQMGQEVILRCVPISNHLYFYWYRQILGQKVEFLVSFYNNEISEKSEIFDDQFSVERPDGSNFTLKIRSTKLEDSAMYFCASRRDRGRNSNQPQHFGDGTRLSIL.

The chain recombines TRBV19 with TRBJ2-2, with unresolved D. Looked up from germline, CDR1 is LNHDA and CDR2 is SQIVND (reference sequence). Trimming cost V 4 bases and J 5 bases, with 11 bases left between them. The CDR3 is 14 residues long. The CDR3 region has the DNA TGTGCCAGTAGTAAATTCCGGTCAACCGGGGAGCTGTTTTTT. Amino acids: CASSKFRSTGELFF.

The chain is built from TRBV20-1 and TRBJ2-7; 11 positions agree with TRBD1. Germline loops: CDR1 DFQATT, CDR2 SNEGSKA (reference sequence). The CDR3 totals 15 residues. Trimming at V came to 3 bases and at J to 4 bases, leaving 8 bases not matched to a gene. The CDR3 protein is CSASGPGQGEYEQYF. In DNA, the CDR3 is TGCAGTGCTAGTGGACCGGGACAGGGGGAGTACGAGCAGTACTTC.

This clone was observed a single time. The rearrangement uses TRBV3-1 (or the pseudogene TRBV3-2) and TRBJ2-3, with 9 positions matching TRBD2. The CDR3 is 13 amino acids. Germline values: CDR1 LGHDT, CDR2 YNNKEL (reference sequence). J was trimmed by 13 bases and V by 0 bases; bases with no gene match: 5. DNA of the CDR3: TGTGCCAGCAGCCAAGATAGACTAGCGGACAAGTATTTT. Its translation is CASSQDRLADKYF.

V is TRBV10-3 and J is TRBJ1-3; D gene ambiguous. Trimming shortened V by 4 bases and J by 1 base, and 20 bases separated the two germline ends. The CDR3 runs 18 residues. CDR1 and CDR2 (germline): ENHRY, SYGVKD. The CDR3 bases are TGTGCCATCAGTGGGACTCGACAAGAACGAACTTCTGGAAACACCATATATTTT. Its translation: CAISGTRQERTSGNTIYF.

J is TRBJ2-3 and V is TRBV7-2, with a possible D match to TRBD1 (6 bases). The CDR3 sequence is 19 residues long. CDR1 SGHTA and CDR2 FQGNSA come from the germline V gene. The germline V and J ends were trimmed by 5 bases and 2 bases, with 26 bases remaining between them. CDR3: CASSLYTGNRVSPTDTQYF. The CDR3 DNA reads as TGTGCCAGCAGCCTATATACTGGGAACAGGGTTTCCCCCACAGATACGCAGTATTTT.

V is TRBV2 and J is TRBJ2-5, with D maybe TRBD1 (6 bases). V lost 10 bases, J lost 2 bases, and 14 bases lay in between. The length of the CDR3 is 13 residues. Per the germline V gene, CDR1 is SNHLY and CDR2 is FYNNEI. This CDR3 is CATTGSPQETQYF. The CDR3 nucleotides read TGTGCCACCACAGGGTCTCCACAAGAGACCCAGTACTTC.

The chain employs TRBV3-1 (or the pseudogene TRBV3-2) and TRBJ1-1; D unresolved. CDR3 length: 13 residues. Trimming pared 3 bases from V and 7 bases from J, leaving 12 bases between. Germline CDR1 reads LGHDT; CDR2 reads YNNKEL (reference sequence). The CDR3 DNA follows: TGTGCCAGCAGCCAGTTGGCTTCGGGTGAAGCTTTCTTT. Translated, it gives CASSQLASGEAFF.

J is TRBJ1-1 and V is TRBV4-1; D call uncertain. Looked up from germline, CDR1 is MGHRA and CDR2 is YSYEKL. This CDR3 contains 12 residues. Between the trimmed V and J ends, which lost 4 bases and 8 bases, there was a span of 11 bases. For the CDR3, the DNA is TGCGCCAGCAGCCGCTCTATCAGGGAAGCTTTCTTT. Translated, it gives CASSRSIREAFF.

The CDR3 protein is CASSLVRGSNQPQHF. For the CDR3, the DNA is TGTGCCAGCAGCTTAGTCAGGGGGAGCAATCAGCCCCAGCATTTT. The chain links TRBV7-2 to TRBJ1-5; TRBD1 matches 7 bases. V trimming: 1 base; J trimming: 1 base; junction bases outside the gene matches: 1. The CDR3 has 15 residues. Germline CDR1 SGHTA, CDR2 FQGNSA.

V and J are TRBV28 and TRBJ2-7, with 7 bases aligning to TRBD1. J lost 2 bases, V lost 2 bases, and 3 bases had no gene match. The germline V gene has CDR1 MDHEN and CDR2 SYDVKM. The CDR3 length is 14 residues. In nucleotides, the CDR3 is TGTGCCAGCAGTTTAATGGGGACAGCCTACGAGCAGTACTTC. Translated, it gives CASSLMGTAYEQYF.

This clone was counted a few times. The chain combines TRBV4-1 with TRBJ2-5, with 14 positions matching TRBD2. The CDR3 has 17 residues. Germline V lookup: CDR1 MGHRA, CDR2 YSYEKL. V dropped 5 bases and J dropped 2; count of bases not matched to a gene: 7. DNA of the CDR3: TGCGCCAGCAGCAGACAGTGGACTAGCGGGGGGCAAGAGACCCAGTACTTC. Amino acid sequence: CASSRQWTSGGQETQYF.

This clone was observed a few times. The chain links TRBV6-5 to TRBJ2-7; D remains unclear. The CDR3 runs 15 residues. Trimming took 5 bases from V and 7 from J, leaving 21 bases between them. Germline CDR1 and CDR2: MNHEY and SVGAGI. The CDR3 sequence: CASSTRVSADGEQYF. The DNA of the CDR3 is TGTGCCAGCAGTACCCGGGTGTCAGCTGATGGAGAGCAGTACTTC.

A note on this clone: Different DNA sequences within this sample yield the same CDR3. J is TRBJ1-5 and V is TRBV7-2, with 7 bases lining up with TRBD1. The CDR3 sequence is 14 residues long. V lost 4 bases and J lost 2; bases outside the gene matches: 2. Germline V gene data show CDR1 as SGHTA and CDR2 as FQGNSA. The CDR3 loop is CASSSTGGNQPQHF. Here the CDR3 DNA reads TGTGCCAGCAGCTCAACAGGGGGCAATCAGCCCCAGCATTTT.

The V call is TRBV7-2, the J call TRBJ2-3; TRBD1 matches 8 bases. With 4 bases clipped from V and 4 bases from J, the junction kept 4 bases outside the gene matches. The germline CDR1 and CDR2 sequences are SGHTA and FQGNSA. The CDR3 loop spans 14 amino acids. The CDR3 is CASSSGQGPDTQYF. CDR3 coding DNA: TGTGCCAGCAGCTCAGGACAGGGTCCAGATACGCAGTATTTT.

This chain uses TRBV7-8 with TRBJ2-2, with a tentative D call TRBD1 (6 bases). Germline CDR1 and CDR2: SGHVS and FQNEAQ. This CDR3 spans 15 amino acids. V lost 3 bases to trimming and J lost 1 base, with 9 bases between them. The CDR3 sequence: CASSLDSLNTGELFF. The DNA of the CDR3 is TGTGCCAGCAGCTTGGACAGCCTGAACACCGGGGAGCTGTTTTTT. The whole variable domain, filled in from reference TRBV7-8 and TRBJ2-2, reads GAGVSQSPRYKVAKRGQDVALRCDPISGHVSLFWYQQALGQGPEFLTYFQNEAQLDKSGLPSDRFFAERPEGSVSTLKIQRTQQEDSAVYLCASSLDSLNTGELFFGEGSRLTVL.

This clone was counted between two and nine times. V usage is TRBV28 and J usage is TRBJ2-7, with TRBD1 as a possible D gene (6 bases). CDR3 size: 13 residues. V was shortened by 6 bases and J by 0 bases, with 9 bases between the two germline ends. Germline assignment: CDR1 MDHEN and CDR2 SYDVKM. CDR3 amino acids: CASRGDTSYEQYF. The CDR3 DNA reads TGTGCCAGCAGAGGGGACACCTCCTACGAGCAGTACTTC. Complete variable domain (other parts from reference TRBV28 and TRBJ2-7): DVKVTQSSRYLVKRTGEKVFLECVQDMDHENMFWYRQDPGLGLRLIYFSYDVKMKEKGDIPEGYSVSREKKERFSLILESASTNQTSMYLCASRGDTSYEQYFGPGTRLTVT.

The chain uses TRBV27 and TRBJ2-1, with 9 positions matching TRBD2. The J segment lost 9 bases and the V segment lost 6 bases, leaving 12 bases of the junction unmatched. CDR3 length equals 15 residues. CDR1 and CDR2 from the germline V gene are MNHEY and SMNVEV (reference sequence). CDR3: CASSPERGRALEQFF. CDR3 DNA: TGTGCCAGCAGCCCAGAGCGCGGGAGGGCCCTTGAGCAGTTCTTC.

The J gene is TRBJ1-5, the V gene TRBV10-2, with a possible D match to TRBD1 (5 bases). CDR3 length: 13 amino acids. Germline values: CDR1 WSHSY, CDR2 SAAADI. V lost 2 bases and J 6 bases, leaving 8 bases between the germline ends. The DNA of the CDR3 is TGCGCCAGCAGTGAGGGGGGGGGTCAGCCCCAGCATTTT. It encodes CASSEGGGQPQHF.

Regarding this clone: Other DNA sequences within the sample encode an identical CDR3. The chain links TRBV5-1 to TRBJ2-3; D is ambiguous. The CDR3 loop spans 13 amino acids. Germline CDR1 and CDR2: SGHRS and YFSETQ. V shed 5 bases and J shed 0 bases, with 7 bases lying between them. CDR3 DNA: TGCGCCAGCAGGGCAGGAAGCACAGATACGCAGTATTTT. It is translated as CASRAGSTDTQYF.

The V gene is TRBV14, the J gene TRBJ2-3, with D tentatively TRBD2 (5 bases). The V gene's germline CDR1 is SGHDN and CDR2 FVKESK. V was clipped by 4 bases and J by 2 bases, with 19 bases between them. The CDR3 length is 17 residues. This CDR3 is CASSPPWRGLPTDTQYF. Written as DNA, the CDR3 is TGTGCCAGCAGCCCCCCATGGCGAGGGCTACCCACAGATACGCAGTATTTT.

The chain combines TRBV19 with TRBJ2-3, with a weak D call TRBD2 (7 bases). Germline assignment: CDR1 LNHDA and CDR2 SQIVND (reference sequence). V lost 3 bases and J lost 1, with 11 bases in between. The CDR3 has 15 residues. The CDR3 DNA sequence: TGTGCCAGTAGTATCGCGGGGGCGCGCACAGATACGCAGTATTTT. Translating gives CASSIAGARTDTQYF.

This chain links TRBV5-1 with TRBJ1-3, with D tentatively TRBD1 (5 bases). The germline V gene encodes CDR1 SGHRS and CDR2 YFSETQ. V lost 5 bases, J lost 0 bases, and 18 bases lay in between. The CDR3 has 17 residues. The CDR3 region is CASRLIPGGSSGNTIYF. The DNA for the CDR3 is TGCGCCAGCAGACTTATCCCCGGGGGGTCCTCTGGAAACACCATATATTTT.

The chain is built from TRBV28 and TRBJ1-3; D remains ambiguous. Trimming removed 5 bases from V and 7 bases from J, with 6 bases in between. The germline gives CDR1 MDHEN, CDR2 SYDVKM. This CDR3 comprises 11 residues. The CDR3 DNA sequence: TGTGCCAGCAGTCTCCTTAACACCATATATTTT. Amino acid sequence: CASSLLNTIYF.

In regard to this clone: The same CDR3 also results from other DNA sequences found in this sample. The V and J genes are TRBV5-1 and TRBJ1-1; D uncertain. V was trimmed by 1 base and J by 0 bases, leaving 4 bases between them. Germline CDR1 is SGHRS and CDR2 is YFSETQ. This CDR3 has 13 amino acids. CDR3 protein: CASSLTVNTEAFF. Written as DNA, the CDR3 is TGCGCCAGCAGCTTGACAGTGAACACTGAAGCTTTCTTT.

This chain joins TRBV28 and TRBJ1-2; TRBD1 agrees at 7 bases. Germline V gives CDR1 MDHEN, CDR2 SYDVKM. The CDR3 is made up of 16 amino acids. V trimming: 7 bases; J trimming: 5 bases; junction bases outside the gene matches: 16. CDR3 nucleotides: TGTGCCAGCAAACAGGGACAGACGTTATTGGGTTATGGCTACACCTTC. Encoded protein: CASKQGQTLLGYGYTF.

This CDR3 is CASSQADKKLFF. The CDR3 DNA is TGTGCCAGCAGCCAAGCAGACAAAAAACTGTTTTTT. The V gene is TRBV3-1 (or the pseudogene TRBV3-2), the J gene TRBJ1-4; no definite D call. V dropped 1 base and J dropped 9 bases, with 6 bases sitting between them. The CDR3 runs 12 residues. Germline CDR1 reads LGHDT; CDR2 reads YNNKEL (reference sequence).

The CDR3 DNA sequence: TGTGCCAGCAGCCTAGCGATTCAAAATTCACCCCTCCACTTT. This encodes CASSLAIQNSPLHF. The rearrangement links TRBV14 to TRBJ1-6; D call uncertain. CDR3 length equals 14 residues. Germline V CDR1 and CDR2: SGHDN, FVKESK. Deletions cut 4 bases from V and 7 bases from J, with 11 bases between. The entire variable domain, with the rest obtained from reference TRBV14 and TRBJ1-6, is as follows: EAGVTQFPSHSVIEKGQTVTLRCDPISGHDNLYWYRRVMGKEIKFLLHFVKESKQDESGMPNNRFLAERTGGTYSTLKVQPAELEDSGVYFCASSLAIQNSPLHFGNGTRLTVT.

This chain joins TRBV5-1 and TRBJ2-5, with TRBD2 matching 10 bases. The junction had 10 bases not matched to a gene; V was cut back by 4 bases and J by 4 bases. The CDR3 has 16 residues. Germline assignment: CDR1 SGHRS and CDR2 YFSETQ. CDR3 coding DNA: TGCGCCAGCAGCCTGGGAACAGCGGGGGGGAGAGAGACCCAGTACTTC. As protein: CASSLGTAGGRETQYF.

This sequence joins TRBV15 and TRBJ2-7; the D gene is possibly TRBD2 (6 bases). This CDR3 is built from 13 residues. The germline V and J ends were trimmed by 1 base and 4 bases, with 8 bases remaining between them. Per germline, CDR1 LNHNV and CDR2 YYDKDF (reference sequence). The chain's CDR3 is CATSRGGLYEQYF. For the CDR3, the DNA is TGTGCCACCAGCAGAGGGGGACTTTACGAGCAGTACTTC.

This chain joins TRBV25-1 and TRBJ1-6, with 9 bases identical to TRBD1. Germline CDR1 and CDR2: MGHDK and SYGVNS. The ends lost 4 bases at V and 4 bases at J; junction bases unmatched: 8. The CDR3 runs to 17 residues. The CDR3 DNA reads TGTGCCAGCAGTGCTTCCGGGACAGGGATTTATAATTCACCCCTCCACTTT. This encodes CASSASGTGIYNSPLHF.

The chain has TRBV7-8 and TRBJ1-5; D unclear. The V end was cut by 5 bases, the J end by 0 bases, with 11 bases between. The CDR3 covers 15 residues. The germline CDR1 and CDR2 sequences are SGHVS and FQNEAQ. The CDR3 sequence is CASSPPNYSNQPQHF. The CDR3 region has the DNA TGTGCCAGCAGCCCGCCTAATTATAGCAATCAGCCCCAGCATTTT.